One TCR beta chain is described in this entry. What it recognizes is unknown. This entry is derived from a study of T cell responses to AZD1222 COVID-19 vaccine. Study-level findings and limits: There were vaccine-associated CD4 TCRs across spike, dominant at 160-218 and 743-854.

The table came from immunoSEQ multiplex PCR; TCRdb's copy has only in-frame clones and leaves some out. The sample includes about 180,000 clones, 88% seen only once; the top ten take approximately 8%. The CDR3 totals 16 residues. The TCR originated in an adult in good health. The genes are TRBV21-1 and TRBJ2-7; TRBD2, as called in the table, went unchecked against the DNA. TRBV21-1 counts as a pseudogene. Sequenced material: peripheral blood, taken on day 0 of AZD1222 vaccination. CDR3 protein: CASSPRRGLSTYEQYF. CDR3 bases: TGTGCCAGCAGCCCGCGGAGGGGACTGTCGACCTACGAGCAGTACTTC.